The rows below give T cell receptor beta chains drawn from one sample of a study of cytomegalovirus exposure and HLA in healthy donors. Generated by immunoSEQ multiplex PCR, the TCRdb table keeps only in-frame clones and is missing some. Seen in this sample are almost 35,000 clones; the ten most common clones hold less than 2%. The sample comprised PBMCs. All receptors come from a woman aged 40 to 50 in good health and CMV-seropositive. CDR3s include the opening cysteine and the closing phenylalanine or tryptophan. Each record gives: clone size, V gene, D gene, J gene, CDR3 protein, CDR3 DNA. D genes are given only for firm matches. Size is stated for part of the rows, as once, few or many counts, or as a class when the clone is expanded.

abundance: -; v_gene: TRBV30; d_gene: TRBD1; j_gene: TRBJ2-2; CDR3aa: CAWSALTGGPGELFF; CDR3nt: TGTGCCTGGAGCGCCCTGACAGGGGGCCCCGGGGAGCTGTTTTTT
abundance: -; v_gene: TRBV19; d_gene: TRBD1; j_gene: TRBJ1-4; CDR3aa: CASGTGAPNEKLFF; CDR3nt: TGTGCCAGTGGCACAGGGGCCCCTAATGAAAAACTGTTTTTT
abundance: -; v_gene: TRBV6-6; d_gene: -; j_gene: TRBJ2-7; CDR3aa: CASSYRQAHEQYF; CDR3nt: TGTGCCAGCAGTTACCGGCAGGCCCACGAGCAGTACTTC
abundance: -; v_gene: TRBV5-1; d_gene: TRBD2; j_gene: TRBJ2-1; CDR3aa: CASSLDGTSDYNEQFF; CDR3nt: TGCGCCAGCAGCTTGGACGGGACTAGCGACTACAATGAGCAGTTCTTC
abundance: -; v_gene: TRBV30; d_gene: -; j_gene: TRBJ1-1; CDR3aa: CAWSGEYTEAFF; CDR3nt: TGTGCCTGGAGTGGAGAGTATACTGAAGCTTTCTTT
abundance: -; v_gene: TRBV11-2; d_gene: TRBD2; j_gene: TRBJ2-7; CDR3aa: CASSLTSAISYEQYF; CDR3nt: TGTGCCAGCAGCTTAACTAGCGCAATATCCTACGAGCAGTACTTC
abundance: -; v_gene: TRBV5-1; d_gene: TRBD1; j_gene: TRBJ2-1; CDR3aa: CASSTPTTGQSSYNEQFF; CDR3nt: TGCGCCAGCAGCACACCCACCACGGGACAGAGCTCCTACAATGAGCAGTTCTTC
abundance: -; v_gene: TRBV21-1; d_gene: -; j_gene: TRBJ2-7; CDR3aa: CASPRASGRPYEQYF; CDR3nt: TGTGCCAGCCCTAGGGCTAGCGGGAGACCCTACGAGCAGTACTTC
abundance: -; v_gene: TRBV27; d_gene: -; j_gene: TRBJ2-7; CDR3aa: CASSPRRGDEQYF; CDR3nt: TGTGCCAGCAGCCCCCGGCGGGGCGACGAGCAGTACTTC
abundance: -; v_gene: TRBV28; d_gene: TRBD1; j_gene: TRBJ2-2; CDR3aa: CASSLLHPGTGGKTGELFF; CDR3nt: TGTGCCAGCAGCTTACTCCATCCCGGGACAGGGGGCAAAACCGGGGAGCTGTTTTTT
abundance: -; v_gene: TRBV9; d_gene: TRBD2; j_gene: TRBJ2-2; CDR3aa: CASSVAIAGTGELFF; CDR3nt: TGTGCCAGCAGCGTGGCCATAGCGGGGACCGGGGAGCTGTTTTTT
abundance: -; v_gene: TRBV7-2; d_gene: -; j_gene: TRBJ1-5; CDR3aa: CASSLGPISYSNQPQHF; CDR3nt: TGTGCCAGCAGCTTAGGCCCGATTTCCTATAGCAATCAGCCCCAGCATTTT
abundance: -; v_gene: TRBV28; d_gene: -; j_gene: TRBJ1-4; CDR3aa: CASSLLRGTFGEKLFF; CDR3nt: TGTGCCAGCAGTTTATTGCGGGGAACGTTCGGCGAAAAACTGTTTTTT
abundance: medium-sized; v_gene: TRBV2; d_gene: TRBD1; j_gene: TRBJ2-7; CDR3aa: CASSDTGTGGYEQYF; CDR3nt: TGTGCCAGCAGCGATACCGGGACAGGGGGCTACGAGCAGTACTTC
abundance: -; v_gene: TRBV28; d_gene: -; j_gene: TRBJ1-2; CDR3aa: CASGAQGDGYTF; CDR3nt: TGTGCCAGCGGGGCACAGGGAGATGGCTACACCTTC
abundance: -; v_gene: TRBV4-3; d_gene: TRBD1; j_gene: TRBJ1-1; CDR3aa: CASSQGSGQGPYTEAFF; CDR3nt: TGCGCCAGCAGCCAAGGGTCTGGACAGGGCCCTTACACTGAAGCTTTCTTT
abundance: -; v_gene: TRBV6-5; d_gene: TRBD1; j_gene: TRBJ1-1; CDR3aa: CASSYLGQGVTEAFF; CDR3nt: TGTGCCAGCAGTTACCTCGGACAGGGAGTCACTGAAGCTTTCTTT
abundance: -; v_gene: TRBV6-4; d_gene: TRBD2; j_gene: TRBJ2-3; CDR3aa: CASSDGTTSTDTQYF; CDR3nt: TGTGCCAGCAGCGACGGGACTACTAGCACAGATACGCAGTATTTT